This TCR beta chain was observed in a study of T cell responses to AZD1222 COVID-19 vaccine. Study findings and constraints: Once two AZD1222 doses were given, Spike-specific TCR breadth and depth went up. Donors in the cohort were predominantly white British and more often female, and clonal diversity was possibly underestimated.

Germline V gene sequence: CDR1 LNHDA, CDR2 SQIVND (reference sequence). The CDR3 has 15 residues. The germline V and J ends were trimmed by 5 bases and 1 base, with 13 bases remaining between them. The method was immunoSEQ multiplex PCR; TCRdb's version includes in-frame clones alone and lacks a portion of them. The sample holds over 100,000 clones; 85% are singletons and the top ten take less than 9.5%. Concerning this clone: Its matching antigen is unknown.

This chain connects TRBV19 to TRBJ2-3; a possible D gene is TRBD1 (6 bases). The clonotype was recovered from an adult who received the MenACWY meningococcal vaccine as a control. The specimen was peripheral blood, collected 28 days after the second dose of the MenACWY control vaccine. The CDR3 protein is CASSPRAGGTDTQYF. The CDR3 region has the DNA TGTGCCAGTAGTCCCCGTGCAGGGGGCACAGATACGCAGTATTTT.